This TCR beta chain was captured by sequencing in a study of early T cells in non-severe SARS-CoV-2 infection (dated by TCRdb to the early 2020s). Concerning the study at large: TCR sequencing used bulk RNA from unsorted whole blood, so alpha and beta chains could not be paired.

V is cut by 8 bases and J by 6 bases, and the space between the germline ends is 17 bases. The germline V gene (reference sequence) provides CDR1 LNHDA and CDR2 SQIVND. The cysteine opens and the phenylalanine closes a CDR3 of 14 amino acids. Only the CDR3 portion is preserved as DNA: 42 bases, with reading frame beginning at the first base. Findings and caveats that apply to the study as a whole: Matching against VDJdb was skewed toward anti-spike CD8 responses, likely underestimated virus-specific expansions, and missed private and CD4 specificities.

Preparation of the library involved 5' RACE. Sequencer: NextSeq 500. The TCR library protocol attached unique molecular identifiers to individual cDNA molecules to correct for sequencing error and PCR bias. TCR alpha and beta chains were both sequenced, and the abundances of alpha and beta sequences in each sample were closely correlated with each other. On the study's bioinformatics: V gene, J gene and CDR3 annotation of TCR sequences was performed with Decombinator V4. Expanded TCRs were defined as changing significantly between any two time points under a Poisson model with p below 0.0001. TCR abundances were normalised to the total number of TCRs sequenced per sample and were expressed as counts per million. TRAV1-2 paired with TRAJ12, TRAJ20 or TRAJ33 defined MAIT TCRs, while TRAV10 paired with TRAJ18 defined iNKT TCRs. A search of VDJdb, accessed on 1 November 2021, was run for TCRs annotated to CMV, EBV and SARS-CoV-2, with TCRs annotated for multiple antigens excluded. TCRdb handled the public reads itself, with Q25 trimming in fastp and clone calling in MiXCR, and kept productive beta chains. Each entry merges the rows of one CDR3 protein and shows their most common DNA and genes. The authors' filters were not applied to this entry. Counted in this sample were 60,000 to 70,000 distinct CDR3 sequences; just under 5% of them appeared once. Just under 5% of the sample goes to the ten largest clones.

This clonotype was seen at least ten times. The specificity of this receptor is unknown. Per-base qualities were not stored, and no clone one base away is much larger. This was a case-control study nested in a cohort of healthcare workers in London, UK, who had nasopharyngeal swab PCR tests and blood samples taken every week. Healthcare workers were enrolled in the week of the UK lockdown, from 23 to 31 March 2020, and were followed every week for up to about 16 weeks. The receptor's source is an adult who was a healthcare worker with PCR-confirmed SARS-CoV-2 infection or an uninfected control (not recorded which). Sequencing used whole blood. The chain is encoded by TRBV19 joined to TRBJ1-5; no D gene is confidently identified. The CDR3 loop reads CASCDLEAGQPQHF. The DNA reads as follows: TGTGCCAGTTGTGACCTCGAAGCGGGTCAGCCCCAGCATTTT.